The entry below describes one T cell receptor beta chain. The source of the sample is a study of blood T cell repertoires in COVID-19. Study as a whole: Donors in the United States, Italy and Spain gave samples during acute or convalescent COVID-19.

Assay: immunoSEQ multiplex PCR; the TCRdb copy retains only in-frame clones and omits some. The sample contains a few hundred thousand clones, about 91% of which appear only once. This CDR3 is 17 amino acids long. CDR1 is SGHRS, CDR2 YFSETQ, per germline. V was trimmed by 3 bases and J by 6 bases, leaving 22 bases between them. The V call is TRBV5-1, the J call TRBJ2-1, with D possibly being TRBD1 (5 bases). This sequence was found in a woman aged 25-40 years with COVID-19, enrolled during active disease. The sequencing input was peripheral blood. DNA for the CDR3: TGCGCCAGCAGCTCTGTTGCGATAGGGGCACCTTTCAATGAGCAGTTCTTC. Residues: CASSSVAIGAPFNEQFF.